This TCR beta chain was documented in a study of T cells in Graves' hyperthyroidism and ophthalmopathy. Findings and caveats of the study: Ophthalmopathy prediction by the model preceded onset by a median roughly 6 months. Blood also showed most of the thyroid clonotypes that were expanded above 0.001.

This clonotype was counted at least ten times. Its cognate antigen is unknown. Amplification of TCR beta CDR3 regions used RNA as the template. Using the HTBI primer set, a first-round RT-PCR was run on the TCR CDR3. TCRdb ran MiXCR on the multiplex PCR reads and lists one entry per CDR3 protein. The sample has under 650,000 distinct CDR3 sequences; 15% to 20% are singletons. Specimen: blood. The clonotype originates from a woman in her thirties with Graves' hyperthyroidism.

CDR3 sequence reads: CASSLGQFMYGYTF. In DNA, the CDR3 is TGTGCCAGCAGTTTGGGTCAGTTTATGTATGGCTACACCTTC. The rearrangement links TRBV12-3 or TRBV12-4 to TRBJ1-2, with D uncertain. CDR3 length: 14 residues. The ends were cut back, 3 bases at V and 5 bases at J, with 13 bases in the middle.